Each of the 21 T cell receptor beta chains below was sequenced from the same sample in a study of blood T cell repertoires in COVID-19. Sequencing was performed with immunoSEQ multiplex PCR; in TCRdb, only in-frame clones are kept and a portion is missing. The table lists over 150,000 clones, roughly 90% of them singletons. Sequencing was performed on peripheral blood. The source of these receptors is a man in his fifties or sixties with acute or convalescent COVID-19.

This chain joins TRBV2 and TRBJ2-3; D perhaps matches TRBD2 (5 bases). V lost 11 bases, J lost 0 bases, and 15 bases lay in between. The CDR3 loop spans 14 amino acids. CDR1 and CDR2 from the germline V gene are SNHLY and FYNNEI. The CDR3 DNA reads TGTGCCTCGCGCGGGCCCATCAGCACAGATACGCAGTATTTT. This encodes CASRGPISTDTQYF.

The CDR3 loop is CSASMTSGEGEQFF. The CDR3 nucleotides read TGCAGTGCTAGTATGACTAGCGGGGAAGGGGAGCAGTTCTTC. V gene TRBV20-1 combines with J gene TRBJ2-1; TRBD2 matches at 11 bases. The CDR3 runs 14 residues. Germline trimming cut 3 bases from V and 10 bases from J; bases unmatched to any gene: 8. In germline, CDR1 is DFQATT, CDR2 SNEGSKA (reference sequence).

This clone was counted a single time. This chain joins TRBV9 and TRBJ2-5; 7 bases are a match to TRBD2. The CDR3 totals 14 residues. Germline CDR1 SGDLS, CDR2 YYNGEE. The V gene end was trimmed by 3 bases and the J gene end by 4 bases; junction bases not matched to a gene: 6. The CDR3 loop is CASSGAGARETQYF. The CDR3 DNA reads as TGTGCCAGCAGCGGGGCGGGAGCGCGAGAGACCCAGTACTTC.

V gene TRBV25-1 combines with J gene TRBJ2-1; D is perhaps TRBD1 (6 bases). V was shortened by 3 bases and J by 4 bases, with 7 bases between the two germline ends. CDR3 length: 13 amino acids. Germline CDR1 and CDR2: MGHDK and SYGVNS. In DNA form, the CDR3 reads TGTGCCAGCAGTGAGGACAGTTACAATGAGCAGTTCTTC. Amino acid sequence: CASSEDSYNEQFF.

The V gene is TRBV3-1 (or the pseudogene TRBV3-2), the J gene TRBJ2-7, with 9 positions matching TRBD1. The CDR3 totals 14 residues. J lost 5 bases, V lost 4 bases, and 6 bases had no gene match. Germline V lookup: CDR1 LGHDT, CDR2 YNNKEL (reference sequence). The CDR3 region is CASSPPGQGDEQYF. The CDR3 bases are TGTGCCAGCAGCCCCCCGGGACAGGGAGACGAGCAGTACTTC.

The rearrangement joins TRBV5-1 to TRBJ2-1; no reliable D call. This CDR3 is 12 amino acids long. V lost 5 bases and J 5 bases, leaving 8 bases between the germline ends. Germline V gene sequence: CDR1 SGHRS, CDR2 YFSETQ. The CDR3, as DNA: TGCGCCAGCAGTCTACAGAACAATGAGCAGTTCTTC. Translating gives CASSLQNNEQFF.

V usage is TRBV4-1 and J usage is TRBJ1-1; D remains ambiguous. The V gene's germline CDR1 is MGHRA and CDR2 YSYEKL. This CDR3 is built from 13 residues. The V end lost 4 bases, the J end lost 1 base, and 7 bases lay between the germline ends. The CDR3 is CASSRTENTEAFF. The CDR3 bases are TGCGCCAGCAGCCGCACAGAGAACACTGAAGCTTTCTTT.

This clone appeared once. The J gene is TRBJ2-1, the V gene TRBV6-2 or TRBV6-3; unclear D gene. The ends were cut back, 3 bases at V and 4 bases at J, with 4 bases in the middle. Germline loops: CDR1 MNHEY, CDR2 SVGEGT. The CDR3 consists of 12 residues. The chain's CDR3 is CASSYLYNEQFF. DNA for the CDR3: TGTGCCAGCAGTTATCTGTACAATGAGCAGTTCTTC.

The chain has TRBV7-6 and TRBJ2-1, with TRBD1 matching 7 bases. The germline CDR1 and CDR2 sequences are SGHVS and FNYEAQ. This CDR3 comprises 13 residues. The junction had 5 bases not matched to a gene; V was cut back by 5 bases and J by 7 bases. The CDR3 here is CASSQGQQNEQFF. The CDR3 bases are TGTGCCAGCAGCCAGGGACAGCAGAATGAGCAGTTCTTC. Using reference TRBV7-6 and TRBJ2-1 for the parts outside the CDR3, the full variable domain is GAGVSQSPRYKVTKRGQDVALRCDPISGHVSLYWYRQALGQGPEFLTYFNYEAQQDKSGLPNDRFSAERPEGSISTLTIQRTEQRDSAMYRCASSQGQQNEQFFGPGTRLTVL.

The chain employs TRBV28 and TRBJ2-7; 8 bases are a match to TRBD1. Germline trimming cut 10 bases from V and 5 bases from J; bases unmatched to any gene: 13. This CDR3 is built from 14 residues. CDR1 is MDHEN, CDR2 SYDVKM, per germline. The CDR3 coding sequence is TGTGCCACGCGCTCGGCAGGGGGCTTCCACGAGCAGTACGTC. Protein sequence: CATRSAGGFHEQYV.

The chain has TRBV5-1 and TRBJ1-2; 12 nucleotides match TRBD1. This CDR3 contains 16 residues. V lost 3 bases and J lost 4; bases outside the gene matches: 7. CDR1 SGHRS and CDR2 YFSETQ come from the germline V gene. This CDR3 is CASSSAGQGAVYGYTF. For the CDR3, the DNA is TGCGCCAGCAGCTCTGCGGGACAGGGGGCCGTCTATGGCTACACCTTC.

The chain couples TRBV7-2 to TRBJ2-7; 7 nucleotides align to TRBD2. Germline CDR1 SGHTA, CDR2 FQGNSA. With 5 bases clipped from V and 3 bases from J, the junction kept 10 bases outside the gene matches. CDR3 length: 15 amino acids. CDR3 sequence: CASSPTRDYLYEQYF. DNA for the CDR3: TGTGCCAGCAGCCCTACTCGGGACTACCTCTACGAGCAGTACTTC.

The CDR3 coding sequence is TGCGCCAGCCGGTTTACCCCCGGCGGCACCAACTATGGCTACACCTTC. It encodes CASRFTPGGTNYGYTF. The J gene is TRBJ1-2, the V gene TRBV5-1; D gene uncertain. This CDR3 has 16 residues. Trimming took 7 bases from V and 2 from J, leaving 21 bases between them. Per germline, CDR1 SGHRS and CDR2 YFSETQ.

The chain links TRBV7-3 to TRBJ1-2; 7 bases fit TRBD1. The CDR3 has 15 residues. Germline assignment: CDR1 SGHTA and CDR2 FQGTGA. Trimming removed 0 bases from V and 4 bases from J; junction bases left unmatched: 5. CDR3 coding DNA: TGTGCCAGCAGCTTAACAGGGGGCAGCGGCTATGGCTACACCTTC. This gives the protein CASSLTGGSGYGYTF. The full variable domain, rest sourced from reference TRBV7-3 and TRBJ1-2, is GAGVSQTPSNKVTEKGKYVELRCDPISGHTALYWYRQSLGQGPEFLIYFQGTGAADDSGLPNDRFFAVRPEGSVSTLKIQRTERGDSAVYLCASSLTGGSGYGYTFGSGTRLTVV.

The CDR3 loop is CASSLSTGGGEKLFF. The CDR3 DNA sequence: TGTGCCAGCAGCTTATCGACAGGGGGAGGCGAAAAACTGTTTTTT. The chain employs TRBV7-9 and TRBJ1-4; TRBD1 aligns across 9 bases. The V gene's germline CDR1 is SEHNR and CDR2 FQNEAQ (reference sequence). Losses at the gene ends were 2 bases for V and 8 bases for J; bases not matched to a gene: 6. The CDR3 loop spans 15 amino acids.

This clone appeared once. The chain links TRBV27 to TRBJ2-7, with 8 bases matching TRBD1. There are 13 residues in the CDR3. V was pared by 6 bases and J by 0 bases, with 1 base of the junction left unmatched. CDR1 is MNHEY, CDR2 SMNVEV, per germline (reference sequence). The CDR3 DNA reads TGTGCCAGCAGGGGGACAGGCTCCTACGAGCAGTACTTC. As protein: CASRGTGSYEQYF.

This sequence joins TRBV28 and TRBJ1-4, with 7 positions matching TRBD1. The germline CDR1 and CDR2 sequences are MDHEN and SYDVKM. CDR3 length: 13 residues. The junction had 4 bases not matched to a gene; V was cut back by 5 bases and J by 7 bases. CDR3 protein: CASSLTGAEKLFF. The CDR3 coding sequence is TGTGCCAGCAGTCTCACAGGGGCTGAAAAACTGTTTTTT.

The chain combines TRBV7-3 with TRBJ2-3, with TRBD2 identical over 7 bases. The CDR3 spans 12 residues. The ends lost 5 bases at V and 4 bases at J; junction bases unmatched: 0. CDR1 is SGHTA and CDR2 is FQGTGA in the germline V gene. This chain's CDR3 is CASSAGADTQYF. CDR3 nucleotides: TGTGCCAGCAGCGCGGGGGCAGATACGCAGTATTTT.

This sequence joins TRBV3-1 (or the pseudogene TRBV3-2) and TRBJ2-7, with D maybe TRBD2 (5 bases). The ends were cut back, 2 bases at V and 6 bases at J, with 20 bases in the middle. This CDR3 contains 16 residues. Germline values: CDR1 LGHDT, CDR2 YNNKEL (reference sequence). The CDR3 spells CASSQPPGIASFEQYF. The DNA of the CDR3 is TGTGCCAGCAGCCAACCCCCGGGGATCGCAAGTTTCGAGCAGTACTTC.

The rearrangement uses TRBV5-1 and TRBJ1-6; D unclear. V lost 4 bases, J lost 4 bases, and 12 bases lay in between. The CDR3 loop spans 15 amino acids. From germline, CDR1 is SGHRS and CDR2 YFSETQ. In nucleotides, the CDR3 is TGCGCCAGCAGCCTTGGTGGCGGATATAATTCACCCCTCCACTTT. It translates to CASSLGGGYNSPLHF.

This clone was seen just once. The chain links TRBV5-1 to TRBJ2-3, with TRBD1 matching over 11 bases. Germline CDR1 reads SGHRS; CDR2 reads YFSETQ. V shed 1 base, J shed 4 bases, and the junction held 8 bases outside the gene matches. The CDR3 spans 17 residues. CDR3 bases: TGCGCCAGCAGCTTGAGGGGACAGGGGGTTATGGCAGATACGCAGTATTTT. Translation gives CASSLRGQGVMADTQYF.